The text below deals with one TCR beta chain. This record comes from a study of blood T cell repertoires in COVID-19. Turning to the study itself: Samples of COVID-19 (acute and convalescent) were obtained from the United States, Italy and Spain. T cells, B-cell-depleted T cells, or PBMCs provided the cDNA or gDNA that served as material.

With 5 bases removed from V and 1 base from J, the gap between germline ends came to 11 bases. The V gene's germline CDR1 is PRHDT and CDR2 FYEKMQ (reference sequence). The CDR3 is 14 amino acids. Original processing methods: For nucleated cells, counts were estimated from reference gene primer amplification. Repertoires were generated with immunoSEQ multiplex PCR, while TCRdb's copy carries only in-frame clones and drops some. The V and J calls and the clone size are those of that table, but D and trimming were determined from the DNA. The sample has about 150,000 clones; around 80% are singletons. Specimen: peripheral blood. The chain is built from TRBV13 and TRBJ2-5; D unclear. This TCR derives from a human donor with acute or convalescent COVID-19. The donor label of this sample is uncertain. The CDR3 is CASSHTNIQETQYF. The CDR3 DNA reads TGTGCCAGCAGCCATACAAATATCCAAGAGACCCAGTACTTC.